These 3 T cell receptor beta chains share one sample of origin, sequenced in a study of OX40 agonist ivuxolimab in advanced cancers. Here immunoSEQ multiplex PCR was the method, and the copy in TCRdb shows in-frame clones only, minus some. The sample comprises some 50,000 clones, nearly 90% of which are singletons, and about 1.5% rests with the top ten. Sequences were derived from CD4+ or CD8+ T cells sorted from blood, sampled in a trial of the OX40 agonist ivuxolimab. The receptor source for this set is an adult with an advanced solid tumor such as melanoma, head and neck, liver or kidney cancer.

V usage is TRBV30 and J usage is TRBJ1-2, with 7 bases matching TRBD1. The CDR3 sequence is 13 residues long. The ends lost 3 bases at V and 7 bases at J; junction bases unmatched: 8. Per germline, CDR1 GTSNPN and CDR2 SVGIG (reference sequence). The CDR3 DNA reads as TGTGCCTGGAGGAGACAGGGTATGGGTGGCTACACCTTC. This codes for CAWRRQGMGGYTF.

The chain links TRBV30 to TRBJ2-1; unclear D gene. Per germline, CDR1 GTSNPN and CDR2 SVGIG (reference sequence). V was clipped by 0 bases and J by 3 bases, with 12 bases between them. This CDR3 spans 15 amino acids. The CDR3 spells CAWSVPKRLYNEQFF. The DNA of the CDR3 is TGTGCCTGGAGTGTACCCAAAAGACTCTACAATGAGCAGTTCTTC.

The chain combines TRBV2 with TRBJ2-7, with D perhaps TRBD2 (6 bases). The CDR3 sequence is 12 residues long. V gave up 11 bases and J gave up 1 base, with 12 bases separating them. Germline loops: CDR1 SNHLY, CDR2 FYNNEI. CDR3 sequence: CAFRRGSYEQYF. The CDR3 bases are TGTGCCTTTAGGCGGGGTTCCTACGAGCAGTACTTC.